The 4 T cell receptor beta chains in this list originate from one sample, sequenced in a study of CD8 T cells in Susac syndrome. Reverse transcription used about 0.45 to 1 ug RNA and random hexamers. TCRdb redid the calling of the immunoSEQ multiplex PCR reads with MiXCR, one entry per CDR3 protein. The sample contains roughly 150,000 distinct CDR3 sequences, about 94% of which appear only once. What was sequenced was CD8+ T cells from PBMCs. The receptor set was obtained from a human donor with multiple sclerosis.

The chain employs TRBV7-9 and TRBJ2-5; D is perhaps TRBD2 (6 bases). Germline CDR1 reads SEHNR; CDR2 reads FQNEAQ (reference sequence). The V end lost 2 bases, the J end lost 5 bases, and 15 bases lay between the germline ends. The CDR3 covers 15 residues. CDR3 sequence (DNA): TGTGCCAGCAGCTTAAAGGGCGGGGAGTTGGAGACCCAGTACTTC. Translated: CASSLKGGELETQYF. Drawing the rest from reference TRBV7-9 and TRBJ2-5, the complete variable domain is DTGVSQNPRHKITKRGQNVTFRCDPISEHNRLYWYRQTLGQGPEFLTYFQNEAQLEKSRLLSDRFSAERPKGSFSTLEIQRTEQGDSAMYLCASSLKGGELETQYFGPGTRLLVL.

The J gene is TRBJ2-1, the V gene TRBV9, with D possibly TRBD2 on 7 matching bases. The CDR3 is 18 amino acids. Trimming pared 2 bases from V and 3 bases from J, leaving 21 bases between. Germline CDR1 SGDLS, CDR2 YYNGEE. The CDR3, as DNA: TGTGCCAGCAGCGTGGAACGGGGGGCGCAAATAGGCTACAATGAGCAGTTCTTC. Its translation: CASSVERGAQIGYNEQFF.

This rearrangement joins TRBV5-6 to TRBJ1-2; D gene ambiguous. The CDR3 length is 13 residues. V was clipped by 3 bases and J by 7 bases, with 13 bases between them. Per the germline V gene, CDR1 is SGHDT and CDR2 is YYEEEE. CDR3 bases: TGTGCCAGCAGCTCCCGGGGTCTTTCTGGCTACACCTTC. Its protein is CASSSRGLSGYTF.

Here the CDR3 reads CATLLDSNYGYTF. CDR3 nucleotides: TGTGCCACCCTTCTAGACAGTAACTATGGCTACACCTTC. This sequence joins TRBV12-3 or TRBV12-4 and TRBJ1-2; tentatively, D is TRBD1 (5 bases). The V and J ends lost 10 bases and 1 base respectively, with 13 bases between them. The CDR3 runs to 13 residues.